This is a list of T cell receptor beta chains from one sample in a study of T-cell reconstitution after alpha-beta-depleted transplantation in children. In TCRdb, the PCR reads were re-called with MiXCR into one record per CDR3 protein. The sample contains 300,000 to 400,000 distinct CDR3 sequences, about an eighth of which appear only once. Specimen: PBMCs, collected from the stem cell graft. The origin of the receptors is a human donor who donated a stem cell graft to a child with Fanconi anemia. CDR3s include the opening cysteine and the closing phenylalanine or tryptophan. A D gene is named only where the DNA matches it firmly. The size entry is marked missing in some rows and otherwise reads once, few, many or a size class.

V gene	clone size	J gene	D gene	CDR3 protein	CDR3 DNA
TRBV7-2	-	TRBJ1-1	-	CASSFEGRNTEAFF	TGTGCCAGCAGCTTCGAAGGGAGAAACACTGAAGCTTTCTTT
TRBV4-2	-	TRBJ1-1	-	CASSQVSGMNTEAFF	TGTGCCAGCAGCCAAGTTTCGGGGATGAACACTGAAGCTTTCTTT
TRBV12-3/TRBV12-4	many	TRBJ2-1	TRBD1	CATWGQNNEQFF	TGTGCCACGTGGGGACAGAACAATGAGCAGTTCTTC
TRBV18	many	TRBJ2-7	-	CASSGSASTSYEQYF	TGTGCCAGCTCGGGGTCTGCGAGTACGTCCTACGAGCAGTACTTC
TRBV20-1	-	TRBJ1-5	-	CSARVSQTGLYSNQPQHF	TGCAGTGCTAGAGTATCACAGACAGGCCTTTATAGCAATCAGCCCCAGCATTTT
TRBV10-3	many	TRBJ2-7	-	CAISDGTYEQYF	TGTGCCATCAGTGACGGAACCTACGAGCAGTACTTC
TRBV7-2	-	TRBJ2-7	-	CASSFYDQSYEQYF	TGTGCCAGCAGCTTTTACGACCAATCCTACGAGCAGTACTTC
TRBV13	-	TRBJ2-5	TRBD1	CASSAPGVGTDSSRRETQYF	TGTGCCAGCAGCGCTCCAGGGGTCGGGACAGACTCCAGTAGGCGGGAGACCCAGTACTTC
TRBV6-1	few	TRBJ2-7	-	CASSQAAGGGYEQYF	TGTGCCAGCAGCCAGGCGGCAGGGGGGGGTTACGAGCAGTACTTC
TRBV9	-	TRBJ2-3	-	CASSATAWRSTDTQYF	TGTGCCAGCAGCGCAACCGCTTGGCGGAGCACAGATACGCAGTATTTT
TRBV27	-	TRBJ1-2	-	CASSPRSLYYGYTF	TGTGCCAGCAGTCCCCGGAGCCTCTATTATGGCTACACCTTC
TRBV5-1	-	TRBJ2-2	-	CASSAGMQNTGELFF	TGCGCCAGCAGCGCCGGGATGCAGAACACCGGGGAGCTGTTTTTT
TRBV19	many	TRBJ1-1	TRBD1	CASSIGAGGRGTEAFF	TGTGCCAGTAGTATAGGGGCAGGGGGCCGCGGCACTGAAGCTTTCTTT
TRBV10-3	-	TRBJ2-1	TRBD1	CAISPGTGDYNEQFF	TGTGCCATCAGTCCCGGGACAGGGGACTACAATGAGCAGTTCTTC
TRBV29-1	few	TRBJ2-1	-	CSVIPPPELF	TGCAGCGTCATCCCGCCGCCGGAACTCTTC
TRBV7-9	many	TRBJ2-4	TRBD1	CASSKTGLGNIQYF	TGTGCCAGCAGCAAGACAGGGTTGGGGAACATTCAGTACTTC
TRBV12-3/TRBV12-4	many	TRBJ1-1	-	CASSLGVVTEAFF	TGTGCCAGCAGTTTGGGGGTCGTCACTGAAGCTTTCTTT
TRBV12-3/TRBV12-4	many	TRBJ2-2	-	CASIPGDGELFF	TGTGCCAGCATTCCGGGGGACGGGGAGCTGTTTTTT
TRBV5-5	-	TRBJ2-5	TRBD1	CASSLALTGSRETQYF	TGTGCCAGCAGCTTAGCCCTGACAGGGAGCAGAGAGACCCAGTACTTC
TRBV6-2/TRBV6-3	-	TRBJ1-1	TRBD1	CASSSRQGSFTEAFF	TGTGCCAGCAGTTCTAGACAGGGGAGCTTTACTGAAGCTTTCTTT
TRBV11-2	-	TRBJ2-3	-	CASSLVQNTDTQYF	TGTGCCAGCAGCCTCGTCCAGAACACAGATACGCAGTATTTT
TRBV9	many	TRBJ2-3	-	CASSVLEGTPPDTQYF	TGTGCCAGCAGCGTCCTAGAAGGAACTCCCCCAGATACGCAGTATTTT
TRBV6-2/TRBV6-3	-	TRBJ2-1	TRBD1	CASQRDRGLNNEQFF	TGTGCCAGTCAGAGGGACAGGGGGCTAAACAATGAGCAGTTCTTC
TRBV5-1	few	TRBJ2-2	TRBD2	CASSRLAENTGELFF	TGCGCCAGCAGTCGACTAGCAGAGAACACCGGGGAGCTGTTTTTT
TRBV5-1	-	TRBJ2-3	-	CASSLKETWVTDTQYF	TGCGCCAGCAGCTTGAAGGAGACATGGGTCACAGATACGCAGTATTTT
TRBV7-6	-	TRBJ2-1	-	CASSSTLAWEQFF	TGTGCCAGCAGCTCCACCTTAGCTTGGGAGCAGTTCTTC
TRBV5-1	few	TRBJ1-4	-	CASSLRVDEKLFF	TGCGCCAGCAGCTTGAGGGTAGACGAAAAACTGTTTTTT
TRBV6-2/TRBV6-3	-	TRBJ2-1	TRBD1	CASRDQGVTPAYNEQFF	TGTGCCAGCAGGGACCAGGGGGTCACCCCGGCTTACAATGAGCAGTTCTTC
TRBV27	-	TRBJ2-5	-	CASSFYRGETQYF	TGTGCCAGCAGTTTCTATCGCGGCGAGACCCAGTACTTC
TRBV29-1	few	TRBJ2-7	TRBD1	CSVDGTGFEQYF	TGCAGCGTTGACGGGACAGGGTTCGAGCAGTACTTC
TRBV5-1	many	TRBJ2-3	-	CASSLDITTDTQYF	TGCGCCAGCAGCTTGGACATCACCACAGATACGCAGTATTTT
TRBV20-1	few	TRBJ2-1	TRBD1	CSGTGGSSYNEQFF	TGCAGTGGGACAGGGGGCAGCTCCTACAATGAGCAGTTCTTC
TRBV4-3	few	TRBJ2-2	-	CASKANTGELFF	TGCGCCAGCAAGGCGAACACCGGGGAGCTGTTTTTT
TRBV29-1	few	TRBJ2-5	TRBD2	CSVEVAGGPRETQYF	TGCAGCGTTGAAGTAGCGGGGGGCCCACGGGAGACCCAGTACTTC
TRBV7-8	-	TRBJ2-5	-	CASSPSGGVGETQYF	TGTGCCAGCAGCCCCAGCGGCGGGGTGGGAGAGACCCAGTACTTC
TRBV5-6	few	TRBJ1-2	TRBD1	CASSSAPDRVMYGYTF	TGTGCCAGCAGCTCGGCACCCGACAGGGTTATGTATGGCTACACCTTC
TRBV7-6	many	TRBJ2-1	TRBD1	CASSGRGQGFHEQFF	TGTGCCAGCAGCGGACGAGGACAGGGGTTCCATGAGCAGTTCTTC
TRBV7-8	-	TRBJ2-7	-	CASSLKHAYEQYF	TGTGCCAGCAGCCTCAAACATGCCTACGAGCAGTACTTC
TRBV5-1	few	TRBJ2-2	-	CASTPGLGAGELFF	TGCGCCAGCACCCCGGGATTGGGGGCCGGGGAGCTGTTTTTT
TRBV7-2	many	TRBJ1-1	-	CASSLGRMNTEAFF	TGTGCCAGCAGCTTAGGGCGGATGAACACTGAAGCTTTCTTT
TRBV11-2	-	TRBJ2-1	-	CASSLAVGVGNEQFF	TGTGCCAGCAGCTTAGCGGTGGGGGTGGGAAATGAGCAGTTCTTC
TRBV27	few	TRBJ2-1	TRBD2	CASSPRTSGGLRNEQFF	TGTGCCAGCAGTCCCCGGACTAGCGGGGGCCTCAGGAATGAGCAGTTCTTC
TRBV12-3/TRBV12-4	-	TRBJ1-2	TRBD1	CASSFGTEDYGYTF	TGTGCCAGCAGTTTCGGGACAGAGGACTATGGCTACACCTTC
TRBV20-1	many	TRBJ2-3	TRBD2	CSAPPGLGGDTQYF	TGCAGTGCCCCTCCGGGACTAGGCGGAGATACGCAGTATTTT
TRBV2	few	TRBJ1-1	-	CASIPARRGHTEAFF	TGTGCCAGCATTCCAGCGCGACGGGGGCACACTGAAGCTTTCTTT
TRBV20-1	-	TRBJ1-1	TRBD1	CSARNPTGVNTEAFF	TGCAGTGCTAGAAACCCGACAGGGGTGAACACTGAAGCTTTCTTT
TRBV27	-	TRBJ2-3	-	CASSLMWPDTQYF	TGTGCCAGCAGTTTAATGTGGCCAGATACGCAGTATTTT
TRBV4-1	-	TRBJ1-1	-	CASSQESWGRTEAFF	TGCGCCAGCAGCCAAGAGAGTTGGGGGCGCACTGAAGCTTTCTTT
TRBV20-1	many	TRBJ2-2	-	CSARDPRPPNTGELFF	TGCAGTGCTAGAGATCCCCGACCCCCGAACACCGGGGAGCTGTTTTTT
TRBV5-1	-	TRBJ2-1	-	CASSLAGQGGNEQFF	TGCGCCAGCAGCTTGGCTGGGCAGGGGGGCAATGAGCAGTTCTTC
TRBV7-2	-	TRBJ1-5	TRBD1	CASSPDRGSQPQHF	TGTGCCAGCAGCCCGGACAGGGGGAGTCAGCCCCAGCATTTT
TRBV6-1	-	TRBJ1-2	-	CATRVEDLVYGYTF	TGTGCCACCAGGGTTGAAGACTTAGTCTATGGCTACACCTTC
TRBV3-1	-	TRBJ1-4	-	CASSPDSGKLFF	TGTGCCAGCAGCCCGGACAGCGGAAAACTGTTTTTT
TRBV7-8	-	TRBJ1-5	TRBD1	CASSRQGAVSNQPQHF	TGTGCCAGCAGTCGCCAGGGGGCGGTTAGCAATCAGCCCCAGCATTTT
TRBV14	many	TRBJ2-5	-	CASSRTGETQYF	TGTGCCAGCAGCCGGACTGGTGAGACCCAGTACTTC
TRBV29-1	many	TRBJ2-5	TRBD1	CSVILETGAYGETQYF	TGCAGCGTTATACTCGAGACAGGGGCGTACGGAGAGACCCAGTACTTC
TRBV12-3/TRBV12-4	-	TRBJ2-1	-	CAIQPGVSYNEQFF	TGTGCCATTCAACCAGGGGTCTCCTACAATGAGCAGTTCTTC
TRBV2	many	TRBJ1-1	-	CASTTNKGLNTEAFF	TGTGCCAGCACCACGAATAAGGGGTTGAACACTGAAGCTTTCTTT
TRBV6-5	-	TRBJ1-1	TRBD1	CASSFLQGAKGEAFF	TGTGCCAGCAGTTTTTTACAGGGGGCTAAAGGTGAAGCTTTCTTT
TRBV4-3	-	TRBJ1-2	TRBD1	CASSQTGTVNYGYTF	TGCGCCAGCAGCCAGACCGGGACAGTTAACTATGGCTACACCTTC